A single sample gave rise to the 25 T cell receptor beta chains below, sequenced in a study of cytomegalovirus exposure and HLA in healthy donors. Primers included in the PCR were 60 Vbeta and 13 Jbeta primers. Profiling relied on immunoSEQ multiplex PCR, and the TCRdb table lists in-frame clones only, not all of them. The sample shows 150,000 or so clones, nearly 80% of them seen only once. The sample was PBMCs. Receptors originate from a middle-aged man in good health and CMV-seropositive.

This clone is a singleton in its sample. The chain links TRBV19 to TRBJ1-2, with 7 bases lining up with TRBD1. Germline V gives CDR1 LNHDA, CDR2 SQIVND (reference sequence). Germline trimming cut 2 bases from V and 5 bases from J; bases unmatched to any gene: 8. The CDR3 loop spans 15 amino acids. The CDR3 region is CASSIYRGPLYGYTF. CDR3 nucleotides: TGTGCCAGTAGTATATACAGGGGACCCTTGTATGGCTACACCTTC.

This chain joins TRBV2 and TRBJ2-3; unclear D gene. CDR1 SNHLY and CDR2 FYNNEI come from the germline V gene. The CDR3 totals 11 residues. V lost 7 bases and J 2 bases, leaving 4 bases between the germline ends. The CDR3 sequence is CASTYTDTQYF. The DNA for the CDR3 is TGTGCCAGCACCTACACAGATACGCAGTATTTT.

This chain connects TRBV30 to TRBJ2-3; D not certain. CDR3 length equals 14 residues. Trimming took off 0 bases at V and 2 bases at J, with 9 bases between the two ends. Looked up from germline, CDR1 is GTSNPN and CDR2 is SVGIG (reference sequence). The DNA for the CDR3 is TGTGCCTGGAGTGTCAGTCGAAACACAGATACGCAGTATTTT. As protein: CAWSVSRNTDTQYF.

Comment on this clone: At one boundary the junction diverges from the germline segment, which might be a read error. J is TRBJ2-7 and V is TRBV7-9; TRBD2 agrees at 9 bases. Germline V CDR1 and CDR2: SEHNR, FQNEAQ (reference sequence). There are 14 residues in the CDR3. The CDR3 reads CASSLAGVLYEQYF. In DNA form, the CDR3 reads TGTGCCAGCAGTTTAGCGGGAGTGTTGTACGAGCAGTACTTC.

The V call is TRBV9, the J call TRBJ2-2; a possible D gene is TRBD2 (5 bases). This CDR3 comprises 14 residues. Per the germline V gene, CDR1 is SGDLS and CDR2 is YYNGEE. Deletions cut 2 bases from V and 5 bases from J, with 10 bases between. CDR3 DNA sequence: TGTGCCAGCAGCGTTTTGAGGGTAACCGGGGAGCTGTTTTTT. This gives the protein CASSVLRVTGELFF.

This chain connects TRBV4-1 to TRBJ2-7; TRBD1 agrees at 7 bases. The germline V gene has CDR1 MGHRA and CDR2 YSYEKL. CDR3 length: 16 amino acids. V was clipped by 0 bases and J by 4 bases; unmatched bases: 9. This CDR3 reads CASSQDSASQGYEQYF. The CDR3, as DNA: TGCGCCAGCAGCCAAGATTCAGCTTCACAGGGGTACGAGCAGTACTTC.

The chain uses TRBV2 and TRBJ2-2; 7 positions match TRBD2. The germline V gene has CDR1 SNHLY and CDR2 FYNNEI. The trim removed 9 bases at V and 1 base at J, leaving 2 bases unmatched. CDR3 length equals 13 residues. The DNA of the CDR3 is TGTGCCAGTACGGGAGGGAACACCGGGGAGCTGTTTTTT. This translates into CASTGGNTGELFF. Using reference TRBV2 and TRBJ2-2 for the parts outside the CDR3, the full variable domain is EPEVTQTPSHQVTQMGQEVILRCVPISNHLYFYWYRQILGQKVEFLVSFYNNEISEKSEIFDDQFSVERPDGSNFTLKIRSTKLEDSAMYFCASTGGNTGELFFGEGSRLTVL.

The CDR3 bases are TGTGCCAGTAGCCAAGCTGGCTACACCTTC. Amino acid sequence: CASSQAGYTF. The chain employs TRBV19 and TRBJ1-2; D is unclear. Trimming took 6 bases from V and 7 from J, leaving 6 bases between them. The CDR3 spans 10 residues. From germline, CDR1 is LNHDA and CDR2 SQIVND (reference sequence).

This chain connects TRBV19 to TRBJ1-2; D is undetermined. V lost 3 bases to trimming and J lost 0 bases, with 5 bases between them. CDR3 length: 13 amino acids. Per germline, CDR1 LNHDA and CDR2 SQIVND (reference sequence). The CDR3 region is CASSMRANYGYTF. In DNA, the CDR3 is TGTGCCAGTAGTATGAGGGCTAACTATGGCTACACCTTC.

This clone occurred a few times. V gene TRBV19 combines with J gene TRBJ2-1; 12 bases line up with TRBD1. The J segment lost 8 bases and the V segment lost 4 bases, leaving 3 bases of the junction unmatched. Germline loops: CDR1 LNHDA, CDR2 SQIVND (reference sequence). The CDR3 consists of 14 residues. CDR3 coding DNA: TGTGCCAGTAGTAGGGACAGGGGGCCAGATGAGCAGTTCTTC. It specifies CASSRDRGPDEQFF.

The chain combines TRBV5-1 with TRBJ2-7; 7 nucleotides line up with TRBD1. Germline V gene data show CDR1 as SGHRS and CDR2 as YFSETQ. The V and J ends lost 6 bases and 2 bases, in that order; junction bases with no gene match: 8. The CDR3 sequence is 14 residues long. Written as DNA, the CDR3 is TGCGCCAGCACCCAAGGGACAGCCGCCTACGAGCAGTACTTC. Encoded protein: CASTQGTAAYEQYF.

The chain uses TRBV4-1 and TRBJ2-2; 7 bases fit TRBD2. The V and J ends lost 0 bases and 5 bases, in that order; junction bases with no gene match: 3. This CDR3 has 15 residues. Germline V lookup: CDR1 MGHRA, CDR2 YSYEKL. CDR3 nucleotides: TGCGCCAGCAGCCAAGAGGCGGGAGTAACCGGGGAGCTGTTTTTT. Encoded protein: CASSQEAGVTGELFF.

V and J are TRBV6-6 and TRBJ2-7; possibly TRBD1 for D (6 bases). This CDR3 is 14 amino acids long. CDR1 is MNHNY and CDR2 is SVGAGI in the germline V gene (reference sequence). Trimming shortened V by 2 bases and J by 5 bases, and 13 bases separated the two germline ends. In DNA form, the CDR3 reads TGTGCCAGCAGTTACGGGACAAGTAATCACGAGCAGTACTTC. This encodes CASSYGTSNHEQYF.

V and J are TRBV6-1 and TRBJ2-2; 8 nucleotides line up with TRBD1. The CDR3 has 17 residues. The J segment lost 4 bases and the V segment lost 1 base, leaving 8 bases of the junction unmatched. Germline V gene sequence: CDR1 MNHNS, CDR2 SASEGT. CDR3 in DNA: TGTGCCAGCAGTGAAGGTGCAGGGGGCATAAGCACCGGGGAGCTGTTTTTT. Amino acid sequence: CASSEGAGGISTGELFF.

This chain uses TRBV6-1 with TRBJ2-5; D perhaps matches TRBD2 (6 bases). Trimming cost V 3 bases and J 6 bases, with 17 bases left between them. Per the germline V gene, CDR1 is MNHNS and CDR2 is SASEGT. CDR3 size: 15 residues. For the CDR3, the DNA is TGTGCCAGCAGTGATCTGCGGGGCGGAGGGCAGACCCAGTACTTC. It yields the protein CASSDLRGGGQTQYF.

The CDR3 here is CASSKRTGTGGSYEQYF. The CDR3 DNA reads as TGTGCCAGCAGCAAGCGAACCGGGACAGGGGGCTCCTACGAGCAGTACTTC. V gene TRBV5-4 combines with J gene TRBJ2-7; TRBD1 matches 11 bases. In germline, CDR1 is SGHNT, CDR2 YYREEE (reference sequence). J gave up 0 bases and V 4 bases, and 9 bases lay outside the gene matches. This CDR3 spans 17 amino acids.

This chain uses TRBV11-2 with TRBJ1-1; 9 bases agree with TRBD1. With 6 bases clipped from V and 11 bases from J, the junction kept 10 bases outside the gene matches. The CDR3 is 13 amino acids. The germline V gene has CDR1 SGHAT and CDR2 FQNNGV. CDR3 protein: CASRQTGGARAFF. The CDR3 nucleotides are TGTGCCAGCAGACAAACAGGGGGCGCGCGGGCTTTCTTT.

J is TRBJ1-1 and V is TRBV2; D may be TRBD1 (5 bases). CDR1 and CDR2 (germline): SNHLY, FYNNEI. V dropped 6 bases and J dropped 3 bases, with 17 bases sitting between them. The CDR3 is made up of 15 amino acids. The DNA for the CDR3 is TGTGCCAGCAGAGCGAGGGGTCGGGGGGACACTGAAGCTTTCTTT. Its protein is CASRARGRGDTEAFF.

V is TRBV12-2 and J is TRBJ2-1; the listed D gene, TRBD2, was not tested against the DNA. TRBV12-2 is a recognized pseudogene. This CDR3 is 15 amino acids long. The CDR3 protein is CASRPGTMGPNEQFF. CDR3 DNA sequence: TGTGCAAGTCGCCCCGGGACTATGGGGCCCAATGAGCAGTTCTTC.

This clone was counted between two and nine times. Other DNA sequences in this specimen translate into the identical CDR3. This sequence joins TRBV2 and TRBJ2-1; D gene ambiguous. The CDR3 extends over 12 amino acids. V lost 4 bases and J lost 3, with 4 bases in between. Germline V lookup: CDR1 SNHLY, CDR2 FYNNEI. CDR3 sequence reads: CASSGDYNEQFF. CDR3 coding DNA: TGTGCCAGCAGTGGAGACTACAATGAGCAGTTCTTC.

The chain links TRBV11-3 to TRBJ2-7; TRBD1 aligns across 7 bases. V lost 1 base and J lost 2; bases outside the gene matches: 5. The CDR3 spans 15 residues. Germline CDR1 reads SGHNT; CDR2 reads YENEEA. Here the CDR3 DNA reads TGTGCCAGCAGCTTAGGGACAGGAATAACCTACGAGCAGTACTTC. Amino acids: CASSLGTGITYEQYF.

The V call is TRBV5-1, the J call TRBJ2-5; 8 bases are a match to TRBD1. V lost 4 bases to trimming and J lost 4 bases; unmatched junction nucleotides: 9. The germline V gene encodes CDR1 SGHRS and CDR2 YFSETQ. CDR3 length equals 15 residues. The CDR3 loop is CASSRGTGQRETQYF. The CDR3 DNA follows: TGCGCCAGCAGCCGAGGGACAGGTCAGCGAGAGACCCAGTACTTC. The full variable domain, rest sourced from reference TRBV5-1 and TRBJ2-5, is KAGVTQTPRYLIKTRGQQVTLSCSPISGHRSVSWYQQTPGQGLQFLFEYFSETQRNKGNFPGRFSGRQFSNSRSEMNVSTLELGDSALYLCASSRGTGQRETQYFGPGTRLLVL.

This chain uses TRBV6-5 with TRBJ2-7, with a possible D match to TRBD1 (5 bases). The V end lost 5 bases, the J end lost 1 base, and 6 bases lay between the germline ends. This CDR3 is built from 12 residues. Germline V lookup: CDR1 MNHEY, CDR2 SVGAGI. CDR3 coding DNA: TGTGCCAGCAGTACAGGTTCCTACGAGCAGTACTTC. As protein: CASSTGSYEQYF.

The genes are TRBV19 and TRBJ2-3; 7 nucleotides agree with TRBD1. Germline V gene sequence: CDR1 LNHDA, CDR2 SQIVND (reference sequence). Unmatched junction bases numbered 11, after V lost 5 bases and J lost 0 bases. The CDR3 contains 17 residues. The CDR3 DNA reads as TGTGCCAGTAGTCCCTTACCCGGACAGGAGAGCACAGATACGCAGTATTTT. It encodes CASSPLPGQESTDTQYF.

The chain links TRBV2 to TRBJ2-3, with 9 bases lining up with TRBD2. J was trimmed by 5 bases and V by 5 bases; bases with no gene match: 8. Germline lookup yields CDR1 SNHLY and CDR2 FYNNEI. This CDR3 is built from 15 residues. This chain's CDR3 is CASSTLAGLGDTQYF. The DNA for the CDR3 is TGTGCCAGCAGTACGCTAGCGGGATTGGGAGATACGCAGTATTTT.